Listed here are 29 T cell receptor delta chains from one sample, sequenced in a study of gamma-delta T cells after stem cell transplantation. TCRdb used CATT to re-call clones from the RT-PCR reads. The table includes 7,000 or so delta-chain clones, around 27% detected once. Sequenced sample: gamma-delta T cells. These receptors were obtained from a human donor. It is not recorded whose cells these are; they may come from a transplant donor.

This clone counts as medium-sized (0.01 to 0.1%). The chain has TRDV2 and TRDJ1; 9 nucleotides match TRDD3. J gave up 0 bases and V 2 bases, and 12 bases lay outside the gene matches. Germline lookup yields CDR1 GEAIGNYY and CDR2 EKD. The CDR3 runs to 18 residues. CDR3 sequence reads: CACDSLPGDTPHTDKLIF. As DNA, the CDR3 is TGTGCCTGTGACAGTCTTCCTGGGGATACGCCCCACACCGATAAACTCATCTTT.

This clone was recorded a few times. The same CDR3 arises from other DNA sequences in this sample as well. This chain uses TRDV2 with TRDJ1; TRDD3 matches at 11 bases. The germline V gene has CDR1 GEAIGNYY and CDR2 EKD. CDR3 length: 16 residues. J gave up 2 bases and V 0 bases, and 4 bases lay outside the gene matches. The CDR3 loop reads CACDTLLGDKTDKLIF. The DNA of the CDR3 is TGTGCCTGTGACACCTTACTGGGGGATAAAACCGATAAACTCATCTTT.

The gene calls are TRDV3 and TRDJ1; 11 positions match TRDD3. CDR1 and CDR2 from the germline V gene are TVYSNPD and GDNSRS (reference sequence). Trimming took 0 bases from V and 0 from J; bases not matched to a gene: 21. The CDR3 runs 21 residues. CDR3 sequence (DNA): TGTGCCTTTAGTAACTTTCCCGGACTGGGGGATATTTATTCTTACACCGATAAACTCATCTTT. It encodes CAFSNFPGLGDIYSYTDKLIF. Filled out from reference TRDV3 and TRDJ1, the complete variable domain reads CDKVTQSSPDQTVASGSEVVLLCTYDTVYSNPDLFWYRIRPDYSFQFVFYGDNSRSEGADFTQGRFSVKHILTQKAFHLVISPVRTEDSATYYCAFSNFPGLGDIYSYTDKLIFGKGTRVTVEP.

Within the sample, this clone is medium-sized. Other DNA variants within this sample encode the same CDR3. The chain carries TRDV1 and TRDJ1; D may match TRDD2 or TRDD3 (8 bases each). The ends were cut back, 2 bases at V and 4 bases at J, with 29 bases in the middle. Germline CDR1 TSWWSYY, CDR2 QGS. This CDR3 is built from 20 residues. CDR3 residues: CALGEGLPILGVPPYDKLIF. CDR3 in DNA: TGTGCTCTTGGGGAAGGCCTTCCTATACTGGGGGTTCCCCCCTACGATAAACTCATCTTT.

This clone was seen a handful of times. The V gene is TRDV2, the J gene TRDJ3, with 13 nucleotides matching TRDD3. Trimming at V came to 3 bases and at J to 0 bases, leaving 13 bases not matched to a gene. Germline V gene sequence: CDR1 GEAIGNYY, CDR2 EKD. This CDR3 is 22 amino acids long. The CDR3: CACDPVLGDTPSSSWDTRQMFF. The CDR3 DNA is TGTGCCTGTGACCCGGTACTGGGGGATACGCCTTCTAGCTCCTGGGACACCCGACAGATGTTTTTC.

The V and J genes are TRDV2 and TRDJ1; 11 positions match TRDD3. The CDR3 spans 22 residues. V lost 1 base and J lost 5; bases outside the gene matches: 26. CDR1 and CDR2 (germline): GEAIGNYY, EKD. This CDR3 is CACDTVKTRRPLGDMKKDKLIF. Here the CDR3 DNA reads TGTGCCTGTGACACAGTTAAAACTCGGCGACCACTGGGGGATATGAAAAAGGATAAACTCATCTTT.

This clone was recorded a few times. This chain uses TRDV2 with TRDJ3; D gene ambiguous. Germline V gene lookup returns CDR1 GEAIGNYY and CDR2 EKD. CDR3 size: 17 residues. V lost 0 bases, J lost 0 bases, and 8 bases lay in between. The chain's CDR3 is CACDTWDSSWDTRQMFF. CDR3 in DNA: TGTGCCTGTGACACCTGGGACTCCTCCTGGGACACCCGACAGATGTTTTTC.

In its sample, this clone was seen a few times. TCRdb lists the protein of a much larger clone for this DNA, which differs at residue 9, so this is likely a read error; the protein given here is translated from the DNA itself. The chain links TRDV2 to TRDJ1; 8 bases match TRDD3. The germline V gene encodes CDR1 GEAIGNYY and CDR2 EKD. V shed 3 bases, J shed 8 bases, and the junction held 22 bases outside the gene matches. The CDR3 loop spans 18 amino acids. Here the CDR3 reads CACDSLLGATRRVGKLIF. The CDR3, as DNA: TGTGCCTGTGACTCTCTACTGGGGGCTACGCGTCGTGTTGGAAAACTCATCTTT.

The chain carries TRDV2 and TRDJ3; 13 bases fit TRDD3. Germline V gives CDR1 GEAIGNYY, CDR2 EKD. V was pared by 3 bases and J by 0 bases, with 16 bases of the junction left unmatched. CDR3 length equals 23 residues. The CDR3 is CACDPPVLGDTPVSSWDTRQMFF. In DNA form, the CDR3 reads TGTGCCTGTGACCCTCCCGTACTGGGGGATACGCCGGTTAGCTCCTGGGACACCCGACAGATGTTTTTC.

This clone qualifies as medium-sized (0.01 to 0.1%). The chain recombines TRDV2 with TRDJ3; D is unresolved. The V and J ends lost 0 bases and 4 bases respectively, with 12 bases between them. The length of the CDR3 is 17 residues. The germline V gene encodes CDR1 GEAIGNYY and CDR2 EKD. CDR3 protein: CACDTAADSWDTRQMFF. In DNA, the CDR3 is TGTGCCTGTGACACCGCCGCCGACTCTTGGGACACCCGACAGATGTTTTTC.

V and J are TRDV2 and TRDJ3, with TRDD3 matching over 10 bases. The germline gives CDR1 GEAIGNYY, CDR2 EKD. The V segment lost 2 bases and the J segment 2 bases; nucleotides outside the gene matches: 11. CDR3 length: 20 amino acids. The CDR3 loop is CACDKVGGGYKAWDTRQMFF. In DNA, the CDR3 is TGTGCCTGTGACAAGGTTGGTGGGGGATACAAGGCCTGGGACACCCGACAGATGTTTTTC.

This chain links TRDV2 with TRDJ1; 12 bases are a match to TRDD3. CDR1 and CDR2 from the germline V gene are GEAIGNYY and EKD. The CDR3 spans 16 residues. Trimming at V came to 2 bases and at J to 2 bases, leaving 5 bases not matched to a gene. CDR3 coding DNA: TGTGCCTGTGACAAGCTGGGGGATACGAGGACCGATAAACTCATCTTT. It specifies CACDKLGDTRTDKLIF.

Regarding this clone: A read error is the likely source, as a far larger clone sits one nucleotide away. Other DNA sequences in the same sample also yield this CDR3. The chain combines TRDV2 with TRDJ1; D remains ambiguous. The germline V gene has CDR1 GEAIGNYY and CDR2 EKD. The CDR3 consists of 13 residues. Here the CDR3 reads CACDPMETDKLIF. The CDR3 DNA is TGTGCCTGTGACCCGATGGAGACCGACAAACTCATCTTT.

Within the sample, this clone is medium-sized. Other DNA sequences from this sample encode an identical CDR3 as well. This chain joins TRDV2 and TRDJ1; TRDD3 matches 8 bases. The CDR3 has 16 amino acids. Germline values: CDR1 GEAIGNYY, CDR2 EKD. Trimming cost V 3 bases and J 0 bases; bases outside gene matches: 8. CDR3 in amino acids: CACDPLWGIYTDKLIF. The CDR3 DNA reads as TGTGCCTGTGACCCCCTTTGGGGGATCTACACCGATAAACTCATCTTT.

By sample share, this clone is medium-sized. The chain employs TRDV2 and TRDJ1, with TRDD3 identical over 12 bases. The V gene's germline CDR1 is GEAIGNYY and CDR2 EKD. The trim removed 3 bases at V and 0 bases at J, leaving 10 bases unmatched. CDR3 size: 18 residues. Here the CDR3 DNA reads TGTGCCTGTGACCCACTTTTACTGGGGGATACATACACCGATAAACTCATCTTT. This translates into CACDPLLLGDTYTDKLIF.

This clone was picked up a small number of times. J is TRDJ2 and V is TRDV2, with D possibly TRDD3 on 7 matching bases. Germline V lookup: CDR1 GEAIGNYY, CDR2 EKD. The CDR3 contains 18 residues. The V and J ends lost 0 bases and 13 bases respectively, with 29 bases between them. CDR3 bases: TGTGCCTGTGACACCGTTCAGCCTTCCCCTACCCGGGGGGATCCACTCTTCTTT. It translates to CACDTVQPSPTRGDPLFF.

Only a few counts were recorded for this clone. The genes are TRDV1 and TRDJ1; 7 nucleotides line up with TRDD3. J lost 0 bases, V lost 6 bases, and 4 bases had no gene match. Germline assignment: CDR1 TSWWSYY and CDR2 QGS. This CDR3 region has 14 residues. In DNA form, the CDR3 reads TGTGCTCTTGGACTGGGGCTCTACACCGATAAACTCATCTTT. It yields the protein CALGLGLYTDKLIF.

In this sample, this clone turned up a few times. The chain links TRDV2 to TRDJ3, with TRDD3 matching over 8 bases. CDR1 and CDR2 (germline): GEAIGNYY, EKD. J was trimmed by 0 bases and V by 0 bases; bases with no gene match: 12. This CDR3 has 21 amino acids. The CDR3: CACDTGDWGSPGSWDTRQMFF. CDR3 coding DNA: TGTGCCTGTGACACCGGGGACTGGGGGTCCCCTGGCTCCTGGGACACCCGACAGATGTTTTTC.

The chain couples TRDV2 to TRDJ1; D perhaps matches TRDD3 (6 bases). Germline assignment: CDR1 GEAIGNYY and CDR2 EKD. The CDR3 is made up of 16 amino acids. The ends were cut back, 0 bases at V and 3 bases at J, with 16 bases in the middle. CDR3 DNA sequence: TGTGCCTGTGACACCGTTGGGATTGGGGATTCCGATAAACTCATCTTT. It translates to CACDTVGIGDSDKLIF.

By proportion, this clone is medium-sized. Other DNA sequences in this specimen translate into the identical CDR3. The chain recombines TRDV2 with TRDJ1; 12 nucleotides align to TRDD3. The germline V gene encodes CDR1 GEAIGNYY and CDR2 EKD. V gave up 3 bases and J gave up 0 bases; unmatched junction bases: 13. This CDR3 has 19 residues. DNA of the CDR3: TGTGCCTGTGACGCGTTACTGGGGGATACCCTAACGTACACCGATAAACTCATCTTT. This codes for CACDALLGDTLTYTDKLIF.

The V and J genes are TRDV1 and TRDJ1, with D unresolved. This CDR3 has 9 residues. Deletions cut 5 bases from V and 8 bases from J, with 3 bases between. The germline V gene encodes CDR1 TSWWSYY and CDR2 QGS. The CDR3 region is CALGLKLIF. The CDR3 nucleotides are TGTGCTCTTGGGTTAAAACTCATCTTT.

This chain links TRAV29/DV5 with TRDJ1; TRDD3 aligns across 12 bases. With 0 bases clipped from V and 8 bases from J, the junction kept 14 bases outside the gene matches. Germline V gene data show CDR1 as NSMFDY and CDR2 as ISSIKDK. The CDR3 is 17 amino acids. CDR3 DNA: TGTGCAGCAAGCGGGCCCATAACTGGGGGATACCCCCTAAAACTCATCTTT. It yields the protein CAASGPITGGYPLKLIF.

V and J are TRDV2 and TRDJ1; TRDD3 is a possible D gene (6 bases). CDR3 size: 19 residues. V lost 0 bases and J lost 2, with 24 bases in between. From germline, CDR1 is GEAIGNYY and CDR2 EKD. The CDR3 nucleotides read TGTGCCTGTGACACCGTTGGTCCGGAGGGGGAGAGGGGTACCGATAAACTCATCTTT. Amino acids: CACDTVGPEGERGTDKLIF.

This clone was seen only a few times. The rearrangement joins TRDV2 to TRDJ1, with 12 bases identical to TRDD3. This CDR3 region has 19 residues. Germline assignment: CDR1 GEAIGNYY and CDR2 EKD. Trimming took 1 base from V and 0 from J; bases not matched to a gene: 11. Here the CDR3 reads CACDTLGDTGGENTDKLIF. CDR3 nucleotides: TGTGCCTGTGACACGCTGGGGGATACGGGCGGGGAAAACACCGATAAACTCATCTTT.

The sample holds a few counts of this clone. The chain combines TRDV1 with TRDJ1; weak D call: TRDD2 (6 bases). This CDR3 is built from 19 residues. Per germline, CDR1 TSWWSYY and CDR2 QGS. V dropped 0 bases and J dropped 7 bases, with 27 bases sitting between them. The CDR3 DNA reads TGTGCTCTTGGGGAACTTGGGGCTTCCTGCCTCCTTACTGGATGTAAACTCATCTTT. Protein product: CALGELGASCLLTGCKLIF.

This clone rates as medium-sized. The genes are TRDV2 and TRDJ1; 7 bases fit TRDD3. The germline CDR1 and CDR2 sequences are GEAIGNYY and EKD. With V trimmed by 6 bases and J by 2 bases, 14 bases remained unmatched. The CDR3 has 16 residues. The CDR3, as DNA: TGTGCCTGTCTTCCCCTTGCTGGGGGTTATACCGATAAACTCATCTTT. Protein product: CACLPLAGGYTDKLIF.

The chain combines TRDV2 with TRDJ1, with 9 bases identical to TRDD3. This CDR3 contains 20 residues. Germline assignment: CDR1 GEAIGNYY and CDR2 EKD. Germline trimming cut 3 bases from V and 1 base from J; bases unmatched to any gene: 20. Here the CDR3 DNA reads TGTGCCTGTGACGCCGTTGTTCCCCGGCATGGGGGATATCGCACCGATAAACTCATCTTT. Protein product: CACDAVVPRHGGYRTDKLIF.

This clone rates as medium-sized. Here the CDR3 reads CACDQYWGIGRSADKLIF. DNA of the CDR3: TGTGCCTGTGACCAGTACTGGGGGATAGGCAGGTCCGCCGATAAACTCATCTTT. This chain uses TRDV2 with TRDJ1, with 11 positions matching TRDD3. The CDR3 length is 18 residues. Per the germline V gene, CDR1 is GEAIGNYY and CDR2 is EKD. J was trimmed by 3 bases and V by 3 bases; bases with no gene match: 14.

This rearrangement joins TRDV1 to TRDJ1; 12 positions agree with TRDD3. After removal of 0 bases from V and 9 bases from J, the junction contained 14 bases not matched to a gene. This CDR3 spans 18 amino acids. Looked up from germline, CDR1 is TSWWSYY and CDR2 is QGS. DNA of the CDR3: TGTGCTCTTGGGGAACTGAGACCCTGGCCCTCTGGGGGATACGAACTCATCTTT. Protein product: CALGELRPWPSGGYELIF.